The rows below give T cell receptor beta chains drawn from one sample of a study of blood T cell repertoires in COVID-19. Clones were read by immunoSEQ multiplex PCR, and TCRdb kept only the in-frame ones, dropping some. The sample carries about 430,000 clones, 70% to 90% recorded once. The sequenced sample consisted of PBMCs or T cells enriched from blood (not recorded which). Every receptor here comes from a woman in her late teens or twenties who had been exposed to COVID-19. CDR3s include the opening cysteine and the closing phenylalanine or tryptophan. The order of the fields is clone size, J gene, D gene, V gene, CDR3 DNA, CDR3 protein. A D gene is named only where the DNA matches it firmly. Clone size is not always given. Where it is, it says once, few, many or a class for expanded clones.

abundance: -
j_gene: TRBJ1-1
d_gene: -
v_gene: TRBV7-7
CDR3nt: TGTGCTAGCTCCGGGGGGATGAACACTGAAGCTTTCTTT
CDR3aa: CASSGGMNTEAFF

abundance: -
j_gene: TRBJ2-7
d_gene: TRBD2
v_gene: TRBV6-5
CDR3nt: TGTGCCAGCAGTCGGACTAGCGGGTACGAGCAGTACTTC
CDR3aa: CASSRTSGYEQYF

abundance: -
j_gene: TRBJ1-1
d_gene: -
v_gene: TRBV18
CDR3nt: TGTGCCAGCTCACTTGTGGGGGCGACAGTGAACACTGAAGCTTTCTTT
CDR3aa: CASSLVGATVNTEAFF

abundance: -
j_gene: TRBJ2-2
d_gene: -
v_gene: TRBV5-1
CDR3nt: TGCGCCAGCAGCAGGGACATAGCCACCGGGGAGCTGTTTTTT
CDR3aa: CASSRDIATGELFF

abundance: once
j_gene: TRBJ2-7
d_gene: -
v_gene: TRBV14
CDR3nt: TGTGCCAGCAGCCAAGGATGGGGGCCCATCTACGAGCAGTACTTC
CDR3aa: CASSQGWGPIYEQYF

abundance: -
j_gene: TRBJ1-1
d_gene: -
v_gene: TRBV10-3
CDR3nt: TGTGCCATCAGTGATCGAGCGAACACTGAAGCTTTCTTT
CDR3aa: CAISDRANTEAFF

abundance: -
j_gene: TRBJ1-2
d_gene: TRBD1
v_gene: TRBV18
CDR3nt: TGTGCCAGCTCACCACGAGGGACAGAGGGGGGCTACACCTTC
CDR3aa: CASSPRGTEGGYTF

abundance: -
j_gene: TRBJ1-4
d_gene: -
v_gene: TRBV5-1
CDR3nt: TGCGCCAGCAGCACGATGGAGAATGAAAAACTGTTTTTT
CDR3aa: CASSTMENEKLFF

abundance: -
j_gene: TRBJ2-1
d_gene: TRBD2
v_gene: TRBV7-2
CDR3nt: TGTGCCAGCAGTTTGACTAGCGGGGTCCGTGAGCAGTTCTTC
CDR3aa: CASSLTSGVREQFF

abundance: -
j_gene: TRBJ2-1
d_gene: TRBD2
v_gene: TRBV28
CDR3nt: TGTGCCAGCAAGTTGGCCACTAGCGGGAACAATGAGCAGTTCTTC
CDR3aa: CASKLATSGNNEQFF

abundance: -
j_gene: TRBJ2-7
d_gene: TRBD2
v_gene: TRBV29-1
CDR3nt: TGCAGCGCTTTTGATTCAGGCGGGGGCTCCTACGAGCAGTACTTC
CDR3aa: CSAFDSGGGSYEQYF

abundance: -
j_gene: TRBJ1-2
d_gene: -
v_gene: TRBV28
CDR3nt: TGTGCCAGCAGTTTATCTAGAAACAGGGCGGGCGGCTATGGCTACACCTTC
CDR3aa: CASSLSRNRAGGYGYTF

abundance: -
j_gene: TRBJ2-7
d_gene: TRBD2
v_gene: TRBV7-9
CDR3nt: TGTGCCAGCACCATAACGGGACTAGCGGGAGGTGGGAAGTACTACGAGCAGTACTTC
CDR3aa: CASTITGLAGGGKYYEQYF

abundance: few
j_gene: TRBJ1-3
d_gene: -
v_gene: TRBV10-3
CDR3nt: TGTGCCATCAGTGACGTCCGAGAAACCATATATTTT
CDR3aa: CAISDVRETIYF

abundance: -
j_gene: TRBJ1-1
d_gene: -
v_gene: TRBV18
CDR3nt: TGTGCCAGCTCACCCCCGGGGAGCACTGAAGCTTTCTTT
CDR3aa: CASSPPGSTEAFF

abundance: -
j_gene: TRBJ1-3
d_gene: -
v_gene: TRBV3-1/TRBV3-2
CDR3nt: TGTGCCAGCAGCCAAGGTGCAGGGGTGGGTGGAAACACCATATATTTT
CDR3aa: CASSQGAGVGGNTIYF

abundance: -
j_gene: TRBJ1-2
d_gene: TRBD1
v_gene: TRBV6-5
CDR3nt: TGTGCCAGCAGTTACCGGGACAGCAACTATGGCTACACCTTC
CDR3aa: CASSYRDSNYGYTF

abundance: -
j_gene: TRBJ1-4
d_gene: TRBD1
v_gene: TRBV24-1
CDR3nt: TGTGCCACCAGTGATTCGACAGGGATTAATGAAAAACTGTTTTTT
CDR3aa: CATSDSTGINEKLFF

abundance: -
j_gene: TRBJ2-7
d_gene: -
v_gene: TRBV21-1
CDR3nt: TGTGCCAGCAGCACAAAACAGGGACCGCCCTACGAGCAGTACTTC
CDR3aa: CASSTKQGPPYEQYF

abundance: few
j_gene: TRBJ2-3
d_gene: TRBD2
v_gene: TRBV6-5
CDR3nt: TGTGCCAGCAAAGCGGGGGGCACAGATACGCAGTATTTT
CDR3aa: CASKAGGTDTQYF

abundance: -
j_gene: TRBJ2-5
d_gene: -
v_gene: TRBV5-1
CDR3nt: TGCGCCAGCAGCTTGGCCGACCCTAAGGGGGAGACCCAGTACTTC
CDR3aa: CASSLADPKGETQYF

abundance: -
j_gene: TRBJ2-1
d_gene: TRBD1
v_gene: TRBV19
CDR3nt: TGTGCCAGTAGGGGACAGGGGGGAGGACAAAATGAGCAGTTCTTC
CDR3aa: CASRGQGGGQNEQFF

abundance: once
j_gene: TRBJ2-2
d_gene: -
v_gene: TRBV21-1
CDR3nt: TGTGCCAGCAGCAAGAAAATAGGACAGGCGAGAGGCACCGGGGAGCTGTTTTTT
CDR3aa: CASSKKIGQARGTGELFF

abundance: few
j_gene: TRBJ2-7
d_gene: TRBD2
v_gene: TRBV7-9
CDR3nt: TGTGCCAGCAGCTGGATGAGGACTAGCGGTACCTACGAGCAGTACTTC
CDR3aa: CASSWMRTSGTYEQYF

abundance: -
j_gene: TRBJ1-6
d_gene: -
v_gene: TRBV28
CDR3nt: TGTGCCAGCAGAGCTTCGTGGGGGGTTGAATCACCCCTCCACTTT
CDR3aa: CASRASWGVESPLHF

abundance: -
j_gene: TRBJ2-5
d_gene: TRBD1
v_gene: TRBV5-4
CDR3nt: TGTGCCAGCAGCTTGGTAGGGACAGGGGACCAAGAGACCCAGTACTTC
CDR3aa: CASSLVGTGDQETQYF

abundance: -
j_gene: TRBJ2-7
d_gene: TRBD1
v_gene: TRBV27
CDR3nt: TGTGCCAGCAGCCGGACAGGGAAGGTGGGGAGTCTGGGTGTATCCTTCTCCTACGAGCAGTACTTC
CDR3aa: CASSRTGKVGSLGVSFSYEQYF

abundance: -
j_gene: TRBJ1-5
d_gene: -
v_gene: TRBV4-1
CDR3nt: TGCGCCAGCAGCCTAGCCCCATTCCGGGGGGGAAATCAGCCCCAGCATTTT
CDR3aa: CASSLAPFRGGNQPQHF

abundance: -
j_gene: TRBJ2-7
d_gene: -
v_gene: TRBV10-3
CDR3nt: TGTGCCATCAGTGACAGTCTCTCCTACGAGCAGTACTTC
CDR3aa: CAISDSLSYEQYF

abundance: -
j_gene: TRBJ2-5
d_gene: TRBD2
v_gene: TRBV6-1
CDR3nt: TGTGCCAGCAGTGAAGCTGCTAGCGGGAGATGGGGAGAGACCCAGTACTTC
CDR3aa: CASSEAASGRWGETQYF

abundance: -
j_gene: TRBJ1-1
d_gene: -
v_gene: TRBV5-4
CDR3nt: TGTGCCAGCAGCTTCGGGGGGAACACTGAAGCTTTCTTT
CDR3aa: CASSFGGNTEAFF

abundance: -
j_gene: TRBJ2-7
d_gene: TRBD1
v_gene: TRBV6-5
CDR3nt: TGTGCCAGCACCCCAGGGGGAATCGCCTACGAGCAGTACTTC
CDR3aa: CASTPGGIAYEQYF

abundance: -
j_gene: TRBJ2-1
d_gene: TRBD1
v_gene: TRBV5-1
CDR3nt: TGCGCCAGCAGCACCGGACAGGGTTCGACCTACAATGAGCAGTTCTTC
CDR3aa: CASSTGQGSTYNEQFF

abundance: -
j_gene: TRBJ1-4
d_gene: TRBD1
v_gene: TRBV7-2
CDR3nt: TGTGCCAGCAGCTTAGGACAGGGAAGTGAAAAACTGTTTTTT
CDR3aa: CASSLGQGSEKLFF

abundance: -
j_gene: TRBJ2-2
d_gene: -
v_gene: TRBV28
CDR3nt: TGTGCCAGCAGTTTCGCGGGGCGTCTCAACACCGGGGAGCTGTTTTTT
CDR3aa: CASSFAGRLNTGELFF

abundance: -
j_gene: TRBJ1-2
d_gene: -
v_gene: TRBV6-5
CDR3nt: TGTGCCAGCAGTTACGGACTTGGTCAAAATGGCTACACCTTC
CDR3aa: CASSYGLGQNGYTF

abundance: few
j_gene: TRBJ2-2
d_gene: -
v_gene: TRBV4-1
CDR3nt: TGCGCCAGCAGCCCTGAGCCTTCCGGGGAGCTGTTTTTT
CDR3aa: CASSPEPSGELFF

abundance: -
j_gene: TRBJ1-2
d_gene: TRBD1
v_gene: TRBV5-4
CDR3nt: TGTGCCAGCAGCTCGGGACAGCCGGGCTCTGGCTACACCTTC
CDR3aa: CASSSGQPGSGYTF

abundance: few
j_gene: TRBJ1-4
d_gene: -
v_gene: TRBV5-4
CDR3nt: TGTGCCAGCAGCTCCATACTCGAGGAAAAACTGTTTTTT
CDR3aa: CASSSILEEKLFF